Listed below are T cell receptor beta chains from one sample, sequenced in a study of shared T cell receptors in the human thymus. The data were produced by immunoSEQ multiplex PCR, yet TCRdb's version contains in-frame clones alone and is incomplete. The sample records hundreds of thousands of clones, roughly 90% being singletons. Another study also made use of these data, one on human thymus T cells.

Sample: thymocytes. The receptors originated from a boy in the first two years of life with a congenital heart defect. Each CDR3 is given with its conserved first and last residue. D genes are given only for firm matches. Not every row has a clone size; where given, it reads once, few, many or a size class.

j_call v_call d_call clone_size cdr3_aa cdr3_nt
TRBJ2-2 TRBV30 TRBD1 . CAWSVLPGDRGPGELFF TGTGCCTGGAGTGTTTTGCCTGGGGACAGGGGTCCCGGGGAGCTGTTTTTT
TRBJ2-3 TRBV2 TRBD2 once CASSGVTSGSGADTQYF TGTGCCAGCAGCGGCGTGACTAGCGGGAGTGGGGCAGATACGCAGTATTTT
TRBJ2-7 TRBV27 . . CASSFQIGSSYEQYF TGTGCCAGCAGTTTCCAGATAGGGAGTTCCTACGAGCAGTACTTC
TRBJ2-1 TRBV4-1 . . CASSQDSFPSNEQFF TGCGCCAGCAGCCAAGATAGCTTCCCCTCCAATGAGCAGTTCTTC
TRBJ2-1 TRBV6-5 . . CASSSTGPKGHNEQFF TGTGCCAGCAGTTCAACAGGACCTAAGGGGCACAATGAGCAGTTCTTC
TRBJ1-1 TRBV14 TRBD1 . CASSHDRAENTEAFF TGTGCCAGCAGCCATGACAGGGCGGAGAACACTGAAGCTTTCTTT
TRBJ2-7 TRBV14 . few CASSQAAVVEQYF TGTGCCAGCAGCCAAGCAGCGGTGGTCGAGCAGTACTTC
TRBJ2-1 TRBV5-6 TRBD1 once CASSSGQGRRYDEQFF TGTGCCAGCAGCTCCGGACAGGGGCGGCGCTATGATGAGCAGTTCTTC
TRBJ1-2 TRBV27 . . CASRGDAGHGYTF TGTGCCAGCCGTGGAGACGCGGGGCATGGCTACACCTTC
TRBJ2-7 TRBV19 . few CASSIERAPFYEQYF TGTGCCAGTAGTATAGAGAGGGCGCCGTTCTACGAGCAGTACTTC
TRBJ1-2 TRBV6-5 . . CASRDHRVGYGYTF TGTGCCAGCAGAGACCACAGGGTCGGCTATGGCTACACCTTC
TRBJ1-2 TRBV10-3 . . CAISESLQTRGANYGYTF TGTGCCATCAGTGAGTCCTTACAGACCCGTGGCGCTAACTATGGCTACACCTTC
TRBJ2-3 TRBV13 . . CASSLSRVDTQYF TGTGCCAGCAGCTTAAGCCGAGTAGATACGCAGTATTTT
TRBJ1-1 TRBV19 . . CASSIRVSPNTEAFF TGTGCCAGTAGTATCAGGGTAAGTCCGAACACTGAAGCTTTCTTT
TRBJ2-3 TRBV2 TRBD1 . CASSQPDRGGTDTQYF TGTGCCAGCAGTCAGCCTGACAGGGGTGGCACAGATACGCAGTATTTT
TRBJ2-7 TRBV6-5 TRBD2 . CASSTRLAAYEQYF TGTGCCAGCAGTACACGGCTAGCGGCCTACGAGCAGTACTTC
TRBJ2-2 TRBV28 . . CASSLVMLHTGELFF TGTGCCAGCAGTTTAGTTATGCTACACACCGGGGAGCTGTTTTTT
TRBJ2-5 TRBV27 TRBD2 once CASSVSGSRGGPQETQYF TGTGCCAGCAGTGTAAGCGGGAGTAGGGGGGGACCCCAAGAGACCCAGTACTTC
TRBJ2-7 TRBV27 . . CASSSLHEQYF TGTGCCAGCAGTTCCCTTCACGAGCAGTACTTC
TRBJ2-2 TRBV6-4 . once CAPWWRPRTGELFF TGTGCCCCCTGGTGGCGGCCTAGGACCGGGGAGCTGTTTTTT
TRBJ2-4 TRBV5-5 . once CASSLGSTSGLRDKNIQYF TGTGCCAGCAGCTTGGGTTCGACGTCCGGACTTAGAGACAAAAACATTCAGTACTTC
TRBJ2-7 TRBV4-3 . few CASSQAWDNSYEQYF TGCGCCAGCAGCCAGGCCTGGGACAACTCCTACGAGCAGTACTTC
TRBJ2-1 TRBV7-9 TRBD1 . CASSHLQGLDEQFF TGTGCCAGCAGCCACCTACAGGGGTTGGATGAGCAGTTCTTC
TRBJ2-1 TRBV12-5 TRBD2 . CASGLVSSSGYNEQFF TGTGCTAGTGGTTTGGTTTCGTCTAGCGGATACAATGAGCAGTTCTTC
TRBJ1-2 TRBV7-2 TRBD1 . CASSLVRDRGLNYGYTF TGTGCCAGCAGCTTAGTCCGGGACAGGGGGCTTAACTATGGCTACACCTTC
TRBJ2-2 TRBV4-3 TRBD2 few CASSQGKTSGTGELFF TGCGCCAGCAGCCAAGGGAAGACTAGCGGCACCGGGGAGCTGTTTTTT
TRBJ2-1 TRBV19 . once CASSLKGGYNEQFF TGTGCCAGTAGTCTAAAGGGAGGATACAATGAGCAGTTCTTC
TRBJ1-4 TRBV19 TRBD1 . CASSDRARIEKLFF TGTGCCAGTAGTGACAGGGCGAGGATTGAAAAACTGTTTTTT
TRBJ2-7 TRBV10-3 TRBD2 . CAISEYSTSGNHEQYF TGTGCCATCAGTGAGTATAGCACTAGCGGGAACCACGAGCAGTACTTC
TRBJ1-4 TRBV19 . . CASSPPGQTRGEKLFF TGTGCCAGTAGTCCCCCGGGACAAACCAGGGGTGAAAAACTGTTTTTT
TRBJ2-1 TRBV7-2 . once CASRPSRDTHDSDEQFF TGTGCCAGCAGACCGAGCCGGGACACTCATGACTCCGATGAGCAGTTCTTC
TRBJ2-7 TRBV5-6 TRBD2 . CASSLPRTGGLYEQYF TGTGCCAGCAGCTTGCCACGAACGGGAGGATTATACGAGCAGTACTTC
TRBJ2-1 TRBV14 TRBD2 . CASSPGVGGSSYNEQFF TGTGCCAGCAGCCCCGGGGTTGGCGGGAGTTCCTACAATGAGCAGTTCTTC
TRBJ2-7 TRBV6-5 . . CASSFYRDSYEQYF TGTGCCAGCAGTTTCTACAGGGACTCCTACGAGCAGTACTTC
TRBJ1-2 TRBV4-3 TRBD1 . CASSQERGRGGYGYTF TGCGCCAGCAGCCAAGAGAGGGGGCGAGGGGGCTATGGCTACACCTTC
TRBJ2-1 TRBV5-1 TRBD2 once CASSLDLGSGRAGNNEQFF TGCGCCAGCAGCTTGGATCTGGGTAGCGGGAGGGCCGGGAACAATGAGCAGTTCTTC
TRBJ2-4 TRBV11-2 . . CASSRVVAKNIQYF TGTGCCAGCAGCCGAGTGGTAGCCAAAAACATTCAGTACTTC
TRBJ1-4 TRBV27 TRBD1 . CASRRTGMGEKLFF TGTGCCAGCAGGCGGACAGGGATGGGTGAAAAACTGTTTTTT
TRBJ2-3 TRBV6-5 TRBD2 . CALWLAGCTDTQYF TGTGCTCTATGGCTAGCGGGATGCACAGATACGCAGTATTTT
TRBJ2-2 TRBV11-2 TRBD1 . CASSLERARTGVGGELFF TGTGCCAGCAGCTTAGAGCGAGCGCGGACAGGGGTGGGAGGGGAGCTGTTTTTT
TRBJ2-7 TRBV5-4 . . CASSLVTGLPSYEQYF TGTGCCAGCAGCTTGGTGACGGGACTCCCTTCCTACGAGCAGTACTTC
TRBJ2-3 TRBV4-1 . . CASSQDLGSGVADTQYF TGCGCCAGCAGCCAAGATTTAGGTTCGGGAGTGGCAGATACGCAGTATTTT
TRBJ1-1 TRBV28 TRBD1 . CASSLRRQGGMNTEAFF TGTGCCAGCAGTTTACGTCGCCAGGGGGGAATGAACACTGAAGCTTTCTTT
TRBJ2-7 TRBV29-1 TRBD1 . CSVESGGRGRPYEQYF TGCAGCGTTGAATCTGGGGGCAGGGGGCGCCCCTACGAGCAGTACTTC
TRBJ2-1 TRBV6-4 TRBD2 . CASSVLAGVDEQFF TGTGCCAGCAGTGTTCTAGCGGGAGTCGATGAGCAGTTCTTC
TRBJ2-7 TRBV30 TRBD1 . CAWSGNLGQNYEQYF TGTGCCTGGAGTGGCAACCTGGGACAGAACTACGAGCAGTACTTC
TRBJ1-1 TRBV10-3 TRBD1 . CAISEYDRAGMNTEAFF TGTGCCATCAGTGAATACGACAGGGCCGGAATGAACACTGAAGCTTTCTTT
TRBJ2-7 TRBV11-1 TRBD2 . CASSTTQRESYEQYF TGTGCCAGCAGCACCACCCAGCGGGAATCCTACGAGCAGTACTTC
TRBJ2-7 TRBV6-1 TRBD2 . CASSEGTSGDYEQYF TGTGCCAGCAGTGAAGGGACTAGCGGAGACTACGAGCAGTACTTC
TRBJ2-5 TRBV28 TRBD1 . CASSFRRDRGQETQYF TGTGCCAGCAGTTTCCGTAGGGACAGGGGACAAGAGACCCAGTACTTC
TRBJ2-1 TRBV27 TRBD1 . CASSSSRQGKENEQFF TGTGCCAGCAGTTCCTCCCGACAGGGTAAAGAAAATGAGCAGTTCTTC
TRBJ2-5 TRBV2 TRBD1 few CACSGDRGLGETQYF TGTGCCTGCTCTGGGGACAGGGGGCTGGGAGAGACCCAGTACTTC
TRBJ1-1 TRBV27 . . CASSPGEGEAFF TGTGCCAGCAGTCCCGGGGAGGGGGAAGCTTTCTTT
TRBJ2-7 TRBV28 TRBD1 . CASSIPGQWYEQYF TGTGCCAGCAGTATACCGGGACAGTGGTACGAGCAGTACTTC
TRBJ2-6 TRBV5-1 TRBD1 . CASRTQGAGGRANVLTF TGCGCCAGCAGAACCCAGGGGGCCGGCGGCCGGGCCAACGTCCTGACTTTC
TRBJ2-1 TRBV29-1 TRBD2 . CSVEGLASHEQFF TGCAGCGTTGAGGGACTAGCTTCCCATGAGCAGTTCTTC
TRBJ2-7 TRBV29-1 . . CSVEVGGAFSEQYF TGCAGCGTTGAAGTGGGGGGGGCCTTCAGCGAGCAGTACTTC
TRBJ2-7 TRBV4-1 TRBD1 . CASSPFGARGPGEQYF TGCGCCAGCAGCCCATTCGGCGCCAGGGGGCCGGGCGAGCAGTACTTC
TRBJ2-1 TRBV9 . . CASSVVPTVRSYNEQFF TGTGCCAGCAGCGTAGTTCCTACGGTCCGCTCCTACAATGAGCAGTTCTTC
TRBJ1-5 TRBV6-1 . . CASSEAAPGSNQPQHF TGTGCCAGCAGTGAAGCCGCCCCGGGGAGCAATCAGCCCCAGCATTTT